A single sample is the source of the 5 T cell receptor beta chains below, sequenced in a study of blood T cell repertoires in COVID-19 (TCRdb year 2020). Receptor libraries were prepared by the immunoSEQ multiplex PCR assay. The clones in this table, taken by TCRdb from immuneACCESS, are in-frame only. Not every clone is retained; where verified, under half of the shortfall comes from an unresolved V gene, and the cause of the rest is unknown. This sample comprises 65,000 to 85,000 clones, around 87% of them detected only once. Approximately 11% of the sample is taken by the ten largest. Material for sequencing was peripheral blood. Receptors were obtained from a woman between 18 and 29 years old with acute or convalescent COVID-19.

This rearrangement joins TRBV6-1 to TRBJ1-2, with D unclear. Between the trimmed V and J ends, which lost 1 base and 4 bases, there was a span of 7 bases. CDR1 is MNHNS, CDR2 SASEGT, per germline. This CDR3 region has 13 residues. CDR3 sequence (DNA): TGTGCCAGCAGTGAAGGGAGGGCCTATGGCTACACCTTC. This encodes CASSEGRAYGYTF.

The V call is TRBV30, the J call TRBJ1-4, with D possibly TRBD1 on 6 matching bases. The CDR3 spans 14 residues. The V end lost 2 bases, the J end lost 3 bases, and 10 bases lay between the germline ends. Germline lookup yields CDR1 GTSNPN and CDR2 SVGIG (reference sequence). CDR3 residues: CAWSTGLANEKLFF. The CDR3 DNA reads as TGTGCCTGGAGTACAGGGTTGGCTAATGAAAAACTGTTTTTT.

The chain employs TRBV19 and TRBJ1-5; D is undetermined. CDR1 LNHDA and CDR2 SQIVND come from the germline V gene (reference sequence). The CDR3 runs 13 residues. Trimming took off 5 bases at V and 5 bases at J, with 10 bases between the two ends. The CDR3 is CASSEGLHQPQHF. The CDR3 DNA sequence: TGTGCCAGTAGTGAGGGTTTGCATCAGCCCCAGCATTTT.

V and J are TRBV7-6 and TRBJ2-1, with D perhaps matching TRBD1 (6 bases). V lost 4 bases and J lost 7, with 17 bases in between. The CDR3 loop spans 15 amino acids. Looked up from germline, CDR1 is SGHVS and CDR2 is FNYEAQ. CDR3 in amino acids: CASSSMYREKNEQFF. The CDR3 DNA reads TGTGCCAGCAGCTCGATGTACAGGGAAAAGAATGAGCAGTTCTTC. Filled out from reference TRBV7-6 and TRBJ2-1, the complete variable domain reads GAGVSQSPRYKVTKRGQDVALRCDPISGHVSLYWYRQALGQGPEFLTYFNYEAQQDKSGLPNDRFSAERPEGSISTLTIQRTEQRDSAMYRCASSSMYREKNEQFFGPGTRLTVL.

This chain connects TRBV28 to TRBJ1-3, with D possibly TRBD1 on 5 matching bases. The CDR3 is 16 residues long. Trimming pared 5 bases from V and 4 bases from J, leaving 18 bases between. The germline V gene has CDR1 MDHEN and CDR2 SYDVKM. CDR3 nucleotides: TGTGCCAGCAGTAACGCCCAGGGCTTCGGGGGAAACACCATATATTTT. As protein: CASSNAQGFGGNTIYF. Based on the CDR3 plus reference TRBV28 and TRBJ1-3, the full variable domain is DVKVTQSSRYLVKRTGEKVFLECVQDMDHENMFWYRQDPGLGLRLIYFSYDVKMKEKGDIPEGYSVSREKKERFSLILESASTNQTSMYLCASSNAQGFGGNTIYFGEGSWLTVV.